This TCR beta chain was identified in a study of radiation and T cells in renal cell carcinoma. Documented time point: blood 2 weeks post-SBRT. Documented treatment: 15 Gy SBRT to primary tumor, nephrectomy 4 weeks later. Blood was sampled at baseline, 2 weeks and 4 weeks after SBRT. This renal cell carcinoma was of the clear cell type. Study-level findings and limits: Without pretreatment biopsies, baseline tumor clonotype presence was undetermined. In blood, top tumor clones expanded by 2 weeks, shrinking by 4.

Some clones are missing from TCRdb's copy, which holds only in-frame ones; the method was immunoSEQ multiplex PCR. The table includes about 120,000 clones, about 81% detected once. The CDR3 spans 13 residues. The V end lost 5 bases, the J end lost 1 base, and 8 bases lay between the germline ends. CDR1 and CDR2 from the germline V gene are SGHDN and FVKESK. In the case of this clone: The antigen is undetermined.

The chain combines TRBV14 with TRBJ1-1; D perhaps matches TRBD1 (6 bases). Specimen: blood, collected from a patient whose treatment included radiotherapy and nephrectomy. This receptor was obtained from a woman aged 60-75 years with renal cell carcinoma. In DNA form, the CDR3 reads TGTGCCAGCAGCAGGGACAAGAACACTGAAGCTTTCTTT. Residues: CASSRDKNTEAFF.